The rows below give T cell receptor beta chains drawn from one sample of a study of cytomegalovirus exposure and HLA in healthy donors. Repertoires were generated with immunoSEQ multiplex PCR, while TCRdb's copy carries only in-frame clones and drops some. The sample records 100,000 to 150,000 clones, around two thirds being singletons. Sequencing was carried out using PBMCs. All receptors come from a man in his sixties in good health and CMV-seropositive. Each CDR3 is given with its conserved first and last residue. D genes are given only for firm matches. Clone sizes are given selectively: once, few, many, or a class where the clone is expanded.

cdr3_nt	cdr3_aa	v_call	j_call	clone_size	d_call
TGTGCCAGCAGCCGGACAGGGCTAAACACCGGGGAGCTGTTTTTT	CASSRTGLNTGELFF	TRBV7-2	TRBJ2-2	NA	TRBD1
TGTGCCAGCAGGCGGGGACAGGACCAAGAGACCCAGTACTTC	CASRRGQDQETQYF	TRBV7-9	TRBJ2-5	few	TRBD1
TGTGCCAGTAGTAGCGGGAAGGGACAGGTTCTAAATGAGCAGTTCTTC	CASSSGKGQVLNEQFF	TRBV19	TRBJ2-1	NA	TRBD1
TGTGCCAGTAGTTCCTACAGGGGCGATACGCAGTATTTT	CASSSYRGDTQYF	TRBV19	TRBJ2-3	once	TRBD1
TGCAGCGTTGACAGGGGTTGGGCAGATACGCAGTATTTT	CSVDRGWADTQYF	TRBV29-1	TRBJ2-3	NA	NA
TGTGCCAGCAGCCGACGAGGACTCGGCGGCTACACCTTC	CASSRRGLGGYTF	TRBV27	TRBJ1-2	once	NA
TGTGCCAGCAGTGAAGCTGTCAGGGCTAGACAGTACTTC	CASSEAVRARQYF	TRBV6-1	TRBJ2-7	few	NA
TGTGCCAGCAGTGTACAGGGGGTAGGAGAAAAACTGTTTTTT	CASSVQGVGEKLFF	TRBV6-1	TRBJ1-4	NA	TRBD1
TGTGCCAGCAGTTTGGTCGGAGGGACAGGTACAGATACGCAGTATTTT	CASSLVGGTGTDTQYF	TRBV28	TRBJ2-3	NA	TRBD1
TGTGCCAGTAGTAACAGCCTGAACACTGAAGCTTTCTTT	CASSNSLNTEAFF	TRBV19	TRBJ1-1	once	NA
TGTGCTGCCAACAGTTTCTCTGGGGCCAACGTCCTGACTTTC	CAANSFSGANVLTF	TRBV30	TRBJ2-6	NA	NA
TGTGCCAGCGGGGACTGGACGGGCTATGGCTACACCTTC	CASGDWTGYGYTF	TRBV28	TRBJ1-2	once	NA
TGTGCCAGCCGTGGGGTGGCAGGGGGCGCTGGGGCCAACGTCCTGACTTTC	CASRGVAGGAGANVLTF	TRBV5-6	TRBJ2-6	NA	TRBD1
TGTGCCAGCAGCCGGGGGACTGGAAACACCATATATTTT	CASSRGTGNTIYF	TRBV7-9	TRBJ1-3	few	NA
TGTGCCAGCTCACCTACAAGGGAGTCGAGCTACACCTTC	CASSPTRESSYTF	TRBV18	TRBJ1-2	NA	NA
TGCAGCGTTCCAGTTAGCGGGGGGATAGATACGCAGTATTTT	CSVPVSGGIDTQYF	TRBV29-1	TRBJ2-3	NA	TRBD2
TGTGCCAGCGGGGGAGGCTATGGCTACACCTTC	CASGGGYGYTF	TRBV2	TRBJ1-2	NA	NA
TGTGCCAGCAGCTTACGGACAGGATCTAATTCACCCCTCCACTTT	CASSLRTGSNSPLHF	TRBV5-4	TRBJ1-6	NA	TRBD1
TGTGCCAGCAGTCCATTCACGGGCAATCAGCCCCAGCATTTT	CASSPFTGNQPQHF	TRBV27	TRBJ1-5	few	NA
TGTGCCAGCAGCGATAGCGGGGGGATGCCAGATACGCAGTATTTT	CASSDSGGMPDTQYF	TRBV9	TRBJ2-3	NA	TRBD2
TGTGCCAGCAGTCTAGCCCCGGGACAGATACTCTATGGCTACACCTTC	CASSLAPGQILYGYTF	TRBV28	TRBJ1-2	NA	TRBD1
TGTGCCAGCGGAAGGTTAGCGCCAGAGACCCAGTACTTC	CASGRLAPETQYF	TRBV2	TRBJ2-5	NA	NA
TGTGCCAGTAGTAGTGGCGTTACAGGGTTTGGTGGCTACACCTTC	CASSSGVTGFGGYTF	TRBV19	TRBJ1-2	NA	NA
TGTGCCAGCAGTCCCGGGTTGCATACGCAGTATTTT	CASSPGLHTQYF	TRBV6-1	TRBJ2-3	few	NA
TGTGCCAGCAGCTTGGAACGGAGCACTGAAGCTTTCTTT	CASSLERSTEAFF	TRBV5-4	TRBJ1-1	NA	NA
TGTGCCATCAGTGACCCTGGGACAGCCAGCAATCAGCCCCAGCATTTT	CAISDPGTASNQPQHF	TRBV10-3	TRBJ1-5	NA	TRBD1
TGTGCCAGTAGTACTAGGTACAGCAATCAGCCCCAGCATTTT	CASSTRYSNQPQHF	TRBV19	TRBJ1-5	NA	NA
TGTGCCTGGAGTAGTGGGATAGCGGGGCCCCAAGAGACCCAGTACTTC	CAWSSGIAGPQETQYF	TRBV30	TRBJ2-5	NA	TRBD2
TGCAGCGTTGAAAGCGCTCTCTCTGGAAACACCATATATTTT	CSVESALSGNTIYF	TRBV29-1	TRBJ1-3	few	NA
TGTGCCAGCTCACCACCGTTTCCTAGCGGACATAGCACAGATACGCAGTATTTT	CASSPPFPSGHSTDTQYF	TRBV18	TRBJ2-3	NA	TRBD2
TGTGCCATCAGTGAGTTCCAACGGCTACAGGGCACAGATACGCAGTATTTT	CAISEFQRLQGTDTQYF	TRBV10-3	TRBJ2-3	NA	NA
TGCGCCAGCAGCCCCGGAGGTCGCTACGAGCAGTACTTC	CASSPGGRYEQYF	TRBV4-1	TRBJ2-7	few	NA
TGTGCCAGCAGTTTGGACACGGACAATCAGCCCCAGCATTTT	CASSLDTDNQPQHF	TRBV7-3	TRBJ1-5	NA	NA
TGCGCCAGCAGCTTCGGGGACTCTGGGGCCAACGTCCTGACTTTC	CASSFGDSGANVLTF	TRBV5-1	TRBJ2-6	NA	NA
TGTGCCAGCAGTTCGCAAATTTTCCAGGGATATGCTGGAAACACCATATATTTT	CASSSQIFQGYAGNTIYF	TRBV28	TRBJ1-3	few	NA
TGCGCCAGCAGCTTGGGGACCTCAGGGAGGACTGAAGCTTTCTTT	CASSLGTSGRTEAFF	TRBV5-1	TRBJ1-1	NA	NA
TGTGCCAGCAGCCCCGGGACTAGCGTCACAGATACGCAGTATTTT	CASSPGTSVTDTQYF	TRBV2	TRBJ2-3	once	TRBD2
TGTGCCAGTAGTATAGTCTCCTGGGCAGGGGCCAACGTCCTGACTTTC	CASSIVSWAGANVLTF	TRBV19	TRBJ2-6	NA	NA
TGTGCCAGCAGCTTAGGGAGGGGCGTCGTTCAAGAGACCCAGTACTTC	CASSLGRGVVQETQYF	TRBV11-2	TRBJ2-5	NA	NA
TGTGCCATCAGTGAGTCTTTCGGCGGGGCCAACACCGGGGAGCTGTTTTTT	CAISESFGGANTGELFF	TRBV10-3	TRBJ2-2	few	NA
TGTGCCAGCAGCTTAGTTCGCTCGACACAGATCTCGGGGTACGAGCAGTACTTC	CASSLVRSTQISGYEQYF	TRBV7-8	TRBJ2-7	NA	NA
TGTGCCAGCAGCCCAGCACCGGGACAGGGAAAGGATACGCAGTATTTT	CASSPAPGQGKDTQYF	TRBV7-2	TRBJ2-3	NA	TRBD1
TGCGCCAGCAGGCTATCGAGCGGGGAAGGGGAGACCCAGTACTTC	CASRLSSGEGETQYF	TRBV5-1	TRBJ2-5	NA	TRBD2
TGTGCCAGCAGTGCCTGGACAGGGAACACTGAAGCTTTCTTT	CASSAWTGNTEAFF	TRBV27	TRBJ1-1	few	TRBD1
TGCGCCAGCAGCCAAGAACTTCCCGTTTACCCCCAGCATTTT	CASSQELPVYPQHF	TRBV4-1	TRBJ1-5	NA	NA
TGTGCCATCAGACGACAGGGAGAGAACACTGAAGCTTTCTTT	CAIRRQGENTEAFF	TRBV10-3	TRBJ1-1	few	TRBD1
TGTGCCAGCAGCTGGGACAGGCCTCCAGCTAATGAAAAACTGTTTTTT	CASSWDRPPANEKLFF	TRBV7-9	TRBJ1-4	once	TRBD1